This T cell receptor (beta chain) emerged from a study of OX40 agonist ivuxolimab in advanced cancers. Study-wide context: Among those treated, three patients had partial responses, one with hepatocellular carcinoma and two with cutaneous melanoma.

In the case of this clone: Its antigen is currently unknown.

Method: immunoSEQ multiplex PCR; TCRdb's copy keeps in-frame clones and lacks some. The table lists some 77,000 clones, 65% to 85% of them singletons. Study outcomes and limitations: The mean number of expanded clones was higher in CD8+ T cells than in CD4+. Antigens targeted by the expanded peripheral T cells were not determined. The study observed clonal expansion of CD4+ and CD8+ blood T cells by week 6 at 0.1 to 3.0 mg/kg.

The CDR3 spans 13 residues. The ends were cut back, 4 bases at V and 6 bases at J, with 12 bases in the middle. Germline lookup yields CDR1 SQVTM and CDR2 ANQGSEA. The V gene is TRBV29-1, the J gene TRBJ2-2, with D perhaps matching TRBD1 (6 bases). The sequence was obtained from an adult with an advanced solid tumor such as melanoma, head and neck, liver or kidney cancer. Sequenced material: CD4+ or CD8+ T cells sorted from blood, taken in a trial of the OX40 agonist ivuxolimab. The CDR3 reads CSVGPQGPGELFF. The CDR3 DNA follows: TGCAGCGTTGGCCCGCAGGGGCCCGGGGAGCTGTTTTTT.